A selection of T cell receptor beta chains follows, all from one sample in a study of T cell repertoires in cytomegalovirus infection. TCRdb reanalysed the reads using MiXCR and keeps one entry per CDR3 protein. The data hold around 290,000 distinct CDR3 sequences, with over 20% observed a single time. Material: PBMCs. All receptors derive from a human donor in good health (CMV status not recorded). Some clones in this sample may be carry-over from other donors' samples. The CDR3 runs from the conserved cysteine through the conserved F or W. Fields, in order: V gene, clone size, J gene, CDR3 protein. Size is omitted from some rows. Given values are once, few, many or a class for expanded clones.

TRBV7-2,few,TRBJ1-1,CASSSLPNTEAFF
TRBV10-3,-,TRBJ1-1,CAIKTGQGAETEAFF
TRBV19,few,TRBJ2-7,CASTTSPFDPAGVSYEQYF
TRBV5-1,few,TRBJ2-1,CASSLAALENEQFF
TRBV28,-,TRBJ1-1,CASSFPGRNTEAFF
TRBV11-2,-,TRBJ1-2,CASSSTAVYGYTF
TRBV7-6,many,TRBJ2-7,CASSHGLAALVYEQYF
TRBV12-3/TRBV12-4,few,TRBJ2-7,CASSVGTSGSWFYEQYF
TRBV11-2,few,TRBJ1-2,CASSRQGTDYTF
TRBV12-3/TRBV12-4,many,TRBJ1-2,CASSPGQAFYGYTF
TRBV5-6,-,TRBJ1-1,CASSPLGGDTEAFF
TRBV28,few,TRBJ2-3,CASSLVGRADTQYF
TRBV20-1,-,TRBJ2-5,CSATQPGGNQETQYF
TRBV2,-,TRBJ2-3,CASTQTGVGTDTQYF
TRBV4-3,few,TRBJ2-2,CASSQAASGSTAGELFF
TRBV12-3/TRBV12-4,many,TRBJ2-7,CASSLSTVPYEQYF
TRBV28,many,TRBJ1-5,CASRDGGDNQPQHF
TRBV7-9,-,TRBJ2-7,CASSLYRDYNYEQYF
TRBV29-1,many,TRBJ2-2,CSVRTANTGELFF
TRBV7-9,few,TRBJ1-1,CASSPQGRGAFF